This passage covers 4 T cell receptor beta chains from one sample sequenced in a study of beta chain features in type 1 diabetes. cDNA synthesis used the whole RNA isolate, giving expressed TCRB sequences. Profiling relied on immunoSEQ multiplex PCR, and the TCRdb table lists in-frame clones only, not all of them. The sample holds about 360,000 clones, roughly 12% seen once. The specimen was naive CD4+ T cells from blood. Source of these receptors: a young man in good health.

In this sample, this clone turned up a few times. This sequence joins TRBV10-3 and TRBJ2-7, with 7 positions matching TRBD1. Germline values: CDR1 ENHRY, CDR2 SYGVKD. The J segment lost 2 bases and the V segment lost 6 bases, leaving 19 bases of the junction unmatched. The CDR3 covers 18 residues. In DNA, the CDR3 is TGTGCCATCAGACAACCCACGGGACAGTTAAATCAAGCCTACGAGCAGTACTTC. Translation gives CAIRQPTGQLNQAYEQYF.

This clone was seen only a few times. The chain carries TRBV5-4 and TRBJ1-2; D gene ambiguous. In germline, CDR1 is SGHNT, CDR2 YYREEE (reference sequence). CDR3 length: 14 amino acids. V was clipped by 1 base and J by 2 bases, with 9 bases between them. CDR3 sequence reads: CASSLTEKNYGYTF. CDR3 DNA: TGTGCCAGCAGCTTGACCGAGAAGAACTATGGCTACACCTTC. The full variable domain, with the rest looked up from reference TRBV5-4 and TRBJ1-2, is ETGVTQSPTHLIKTRGQQVTLRCSSQSGHNTVSWYQQALGQGPQFIFQYYREEENGRGNFPPRFSGLQFPNYSSELNVNALELDDSALYLCASSLTEKNYGYTFGSGTRLTVV.

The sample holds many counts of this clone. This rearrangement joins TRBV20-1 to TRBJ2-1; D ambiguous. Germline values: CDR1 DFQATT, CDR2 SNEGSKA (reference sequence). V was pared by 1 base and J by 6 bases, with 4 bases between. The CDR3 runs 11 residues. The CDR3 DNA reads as TGCAGTGCTAGAGTTCTCAATGAGCAGTTCTTC. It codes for CSARVLNEQFF.

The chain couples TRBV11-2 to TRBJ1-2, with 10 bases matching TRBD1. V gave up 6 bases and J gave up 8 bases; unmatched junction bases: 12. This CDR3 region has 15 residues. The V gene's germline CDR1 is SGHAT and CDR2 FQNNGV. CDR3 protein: CASRRDRGHLEGYTF. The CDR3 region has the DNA TGTGCCAGCAGGCGCGACAGGGGGCACCTAGAGGGCTACACCTTC.